Below, one TCR beta chain is given with its context. TCRdb's copy holds only in-frame clones and misses some; the assay was immunoSEQ multiplex PCR. The table has 75,000 to 100,000 clones, roughly 94% seen once. This sample is part of a study of technical replicates of blood from a handful of donors. Sequencing was performed on T cells isolated from PBMCs. The origin of this receptor is a human donor in good health.

Written as DNA, the CDR3 is TGCAGCGCGGCGGGGACTAGCGGGGTCTCCTACAATGAGCAGTTCTTC. Translated: CSAAGTSGVSYNEQFF. The genes are TRBV29-1 and TRBJ2-1; the match to TRBD2 covers 13 bases. The CDR3 sequence is 16 residues long. Trimming at V came to 7 bases and at J to 0 bases, leaving 6 bases not matched to a gene. Germline CDR1 SQVTM, CDR2 ANQGSEA.